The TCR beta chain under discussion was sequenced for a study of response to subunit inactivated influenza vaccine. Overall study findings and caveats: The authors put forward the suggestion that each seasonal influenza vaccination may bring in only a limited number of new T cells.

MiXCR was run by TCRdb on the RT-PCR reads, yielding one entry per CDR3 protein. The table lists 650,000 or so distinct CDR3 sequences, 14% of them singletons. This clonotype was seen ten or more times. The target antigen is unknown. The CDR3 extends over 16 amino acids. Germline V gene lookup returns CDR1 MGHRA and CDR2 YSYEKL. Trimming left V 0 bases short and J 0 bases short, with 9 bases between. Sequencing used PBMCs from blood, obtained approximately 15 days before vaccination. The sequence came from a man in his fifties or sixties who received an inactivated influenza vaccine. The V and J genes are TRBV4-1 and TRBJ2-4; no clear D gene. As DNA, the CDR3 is TGCGCCAGCAGCCAAGACCACTCACTAGCCAAAAACATTCAGTACTTC. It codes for CASSQDHSLAKNIQYF.